Listed here are 18 T cell receptor beta chains from one sample, sequenced in a study of blood T cell repertoires in COVID-19. Using immunoSEQ multiplex PCR, the repertoire was profiled, and TCRdb retains in-frame clones only, with some absent. In the table there are tens of thousands of clones, about nine tenths of which are singletons. The sequencing sample was made of peripheral blood. These receptors originate from a man aged 60-69 years with active COVID-19.

V gene TRBV6-1 combines with J gene TRBJ2-2; D gene uncertain. The germline V and J ends were trimmed by 0 bases and 2 bases, with 10 bases remaining between them. The length of the CDR3 is 16 residues. In germline, CDR1 is MNHNS, CDR2 SASEGT. The CDR3, as DNA: TGTGCCAGCAGTGAAGCCCCTTCCACAAACACCGGGGAGCTGTTTTTT. It specifies CASSEAPSTNTGELFF.

The chain couples TRBV5-4 to TRBJ2-1, with TRBD2 identical over 8 bases. V was clipped by 4 bases and J by 4 bases; unmatched bases: 4. Germline values: CDR1 SGHNT, CDR2 YYREEE (reference sequence). The CDR3 has 14 amino acids. The chain's CDR3 is CASSHGRGYNEQFF. The CDR3 coding sequence is TGTGCCAGCAGCCACGGGAGGGGTTACAATGAGCAGTTCTTC.

V is TRBV6-1 and J is TRBJ1-4, with no clear D. V gave up 2 bases and J gave up 7 bases, with 11 bases separating them. The CDR3 is 14 amino acids. The germline gives CDR1 MNHNS, CDR2 SASEGT. The CDR3 DNA reads as TGTGCCAGCAGTGAATCAAGCGAGGGTGAAAAACTGTTTTTT. Protein: CASSESSEGEKLFF.

This sequence joins TRBV18 and TRBJ2-1; 7 bases align to TRBD1. The CDR3 runs 14 residues. Looked up from germline, CDR1 is KGHSH and CDR2 is LQKENI. The ends lost 2 bases at V and 5 bases at J; junction bases unmatched: 3. This CDR3 reads CASSPGTVNNEQFF. In DNA, the CDR3 is TGTGCCAGCTCACCAGGGACAGTGAACAATGAGCAGTTCTTC.

V is TRBV29-1 and J is TRBJ2-3; 10 bases align to TRBD2. The CDR3 is made up of 15 amino acids. Germline CDR1 is SQVTM and CDR2 is ANQGSEA. J lost 0 bases, V lost 2 bases, and 2 bases had no gene match. In nucleotides, the CDR3 is TGCAGCGTTGAACCTAGCGGGGGAAGCACAGATACGCAGTATTTT. Translating it yields CSVEPSGGSTDTQYF.

The genes are TRBV19 and TRBJ1-1; TRBD1 agrees at 12 bases. This CDR3 has 16 residues. J lost 11 bases, V lost 10 bases, and 20 bases had no gene match. Germline CDR1 LNHDA, CDR2 SQIVND (reference sequence). The CDR3 here is CATQRGTGGVVGDAFF. CDR3 nucleotide sequence: TGTGCCACCCAGAGGGGGACAGGGGGCGTCGTAGGGGATGCTTTCTTT.

The CDR3 nucleotides read TGTGCCAGCTCTGAAGGGCTAGCGGTGGCTTTTGGGACCCAGTACTTC. This encodes CASSEGLAVAFGTQYF. V is TRBV9 and J is TRBJ2-5, with 7 positions matching TRBD2. Trimming cost V 7 bases and J 7 bases; bases outside gene matches: 19. Germline V gives CDR1 SGDLS, CDR2 YYNGEE. The CDR3 length is 16 residues.

The rearrangement joins TRBV2 to TRBJ1-5; D is unresolved. Germline CDR1 is SNHLY and CDR2 is FYNNEI. The V end was cut by 3 bases, the J end by 6 bases, with 6 bases between. CDR3 size: 12 residues. For the CDR3, the DNA is TGTGCCAGCAGTGAGATCGGTCAGCCCCAGCATTTT. Protein: CASSEIGQPQHF.

The chain uses TRBV21-1 and TRBJ2-7; the table's D call TRBD2 went unverified against the DNA. TRBV21-1 is a known pseudogene. This CDR3 comprises 12 residues. CDR3 sequence reads: CASSKDLGTVIF. Here the CDR3 DNA reads TGTGCCAGCAGCAAAGATCTAGGCACGGTCATCTTC.

The gene calls are TRBV11-2 and TRBJ1-3; no firm D call. From germline, CDR1 is SGHAT and CDR2 FQNNGV. V was trimmed by 4 bases and J by 3 bases, leaving 10 bases between them. The CDR3 is 14 residues long. For the CDR3, the DNA is TGTGCCAGCAGCTCCTGGGCCGGTGGAAACACCATATATTTT. The encoded protein is CASSSWAGGNTIYF. Looking up the rest from reference TRBV11-2 and TRBJ1-3 gives the full variable domain: EAGVAQSPRYKIIEKRQSVAFWCNPISGHATLYWYQQILGQGPKLLIQFQNNGVVDDSQLPKDRFSAERLKGVDSTLKIQPAKLEDSAVYLCASSSWAGGNTIYFGEGSWLTVV.

The rearrangement links TRBV5-4 to TRBJ1-2; 11 positions agree with TRBD1. CDR1 SGHNT and CDR2 YYREEE come from the germline V gene (reference sequence). The CDR3 contains 16 residues. With 0 bases clipped from V and 3 bases from J, the junction kept 4 bases outside the gene matches. Written as DNA, the CDR3 is TGTGCCAGCAGCTTGGTTTCGGGACAGGGGGACTATGGCTACACCTTC. Amino acids: CASSLVSGQGDYGYTF.

V usage is TRBV11-2 and J usage is TRBJ1-3; D not resolved. V dropped 2 bases and J dropped 0 bases, with 8 bases sitting between them. CDR1 SGHAT and CDR2 FQNNGV come from the germline V gene. The CDR3 extends over 15 amino acids. The CDR3 region has the DNA TGTGCCAGCAGCTTAATCGGGTCCTCTGGAAACACCATATATTTT. This codes for CASSLIGSSGNTIYF.

This clone came up a few times. This rearrangement joins TRBV13 to TRBJ2-3, with 11 nucleotides matching TRBD2. J was trimmed by 5 bases and V by 6 bases; bases with no gene match: 16. The length of the CDR3 is 18 residues. In germline, CDR1 is PRHDT, CDR2 FYEKMQ (reference sequence). The CDR3: CASRLNPLAGGRGDTQYF. The CDR3 DNA reads TGTGCCAGCAGACTTAACCCTTTAGCGGGGGGGCGTGGAGATACGCAGTATTTT.

The V gene is TRBV4-1, the J gene TRBJ2-1; D is undetermined. The V gene lost 1 base and the J gene lost 2 bases, with 12 bases spanning the gap. Germline CDR1 is MGHRA and CDR2 is YSYEKL. CDR3 length: 16 amino acids. This CDR3 is CASSQVGVTTYNEQFF. CDR3 DNA: TGCGCCAGCAGCCAAGTTGGAGTAACAACCTACAATGAGCAGTTCTTC.

This chain connects TRBV12-3 or TRBV12-4 to TRBJ2-2; D is uncertain. There are 13 residues in the CDR3. V dropped 8 bases and J dropped 0 bases, with 7 bases sitting between them. CDR3 loop: CASCDTNTGELFF. CDR3 nucleotide sequence: TGTGCCAGCTGCGACACGAACACCGGGGAGCTGTTTTTT.

The V and J genes are TRBV7-2 and TRBJ2-5; 10 bases agree with TRBD1. The germline V gene has CDR1 SGHTA and CDR2 FQGNSA. J lost 5 bases, V lost 3 bases, and 18 bases had no gene match. The CDR3 length is 19 residues. CDR3 residues: CASSLRADRGGVVSETQYF. The CDR3 DNA reads TGTGCCAGCAGCTTGAGGGCGGACAGGGGGGGCGTGGTCTCGGAGACCCAGTACTTC.

The sample holds one count of this clone. The rearrangement joins TRBV3-1 (or the pseudogene TRBV3-2) to TRBJ2-7, with a tentative D call TRBD1 (6 bases). Germline CDR1 LGHDT, CDR2 YNNKEL (reference sequence). The V and J ends lost 1 base and 12 bases respectively, with 13 bases between them. This CDR3 spans 12 amino acids. The CDR3 DNA follows: TGTGCCAGCAGCCAAGCGAGCAGGGGTCGGTACTTC. Its translation: CASSQASRGRYF.

This chain links TRBV5-6 with TRBJ2-7, with a possible D match to TRBD2 (5 bases). CDR3 length: 16 residues. Germline assignment: CDR1 SGHDT and CDR2 YYEEEE. Trimming removed 0 bases from V and 0 bases from J, with 13 bases in between. The DNA of the CDR3 is TGTGCCAGCAGCTTGGAAGGAGCGGACTTCTCCTACGAGCAGTACTTC. Amino acids: CASSLEGADFSYEQYF.